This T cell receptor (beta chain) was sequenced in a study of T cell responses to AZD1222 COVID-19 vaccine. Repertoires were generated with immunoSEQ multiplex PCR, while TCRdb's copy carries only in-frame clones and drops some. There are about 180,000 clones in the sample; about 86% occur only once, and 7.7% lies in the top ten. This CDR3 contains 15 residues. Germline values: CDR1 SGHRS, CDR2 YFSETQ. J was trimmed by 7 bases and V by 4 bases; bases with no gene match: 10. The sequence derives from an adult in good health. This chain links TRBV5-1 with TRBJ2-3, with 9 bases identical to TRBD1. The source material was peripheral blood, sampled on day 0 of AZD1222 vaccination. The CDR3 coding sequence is TGCGCCAGCAGCCAGACGGGACAGGGTGGAAATACGCAGTATTTT. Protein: CASSQTGQGGNTQYF.